This paragraph reports one TCR beta chain. Its antigen has not been determined. The record has no base qualities; no much larger clone is one base away. V sheds 2 bases and J sheds 9 bases, leaving 17 bases between their ends. From the cysteine through the phenylalanine, the CDR3 covers 14 amino acids. Here the CDR3 DNA is all that survives: 42 bases in frame from base 1. CDR1 and CDR2 are drawn from the germline V gene (reference sequence): GTSNPN, SVGIG. These data originate in a study of shared clonotypes between healthy human individuals (dated by TCRdb to between 2020 and 2021). Regarding the complete study: The cohort comprised two women and a few men aged 18 to 49 years. Between about 0.9 and 8.9 billion PBMCs per donor were obtained by leukapheresis. To increase sequencing depth and limit assay-specific biases, TCR repertoire library preparation and sequencing were carried out by different laboratories using diverse techniques. For each donor, CD4 naive and CD4 memory were each run on three plates, CD8 naive on two plates, and CD8 memory on one plate. To estimate repertoire size and how much clonotype sharing occurs between individuals, the study deeply sequenced the blood TCR repertoires of five or six healthy adults.

What the work shows at the level of the full study, not this receptor alone: Larger estimated clonotype richness was generally found for naive subsets than for memory subsets. Clonotypes shared by all four sorted-subset donors showed higher generation probabilities than non-shared clonotypes. Sampling was restricted to blood, and TCR repertoires in tissues likely differ from the TCR repertoires found in blood. Pairwise subsampling indicated that sequencing depth was expected to affect the degree of clonotype sharing among donors. About 5% of naive CD4, 3.5% of naive CD8, roughly 2.4% of memory CD4, and about 0.4% of memory CD8 clonotypes were shared across a few donors. Incomplete sequencing was indicated by rarefaction of sorted-subset datasets, despite the large sequencing depth. The small number of donors limited the genetic and exposure-history diversity represented.

CD8 naive samples were CD45RO-negative cells positively selected for CCR7, giving a CD45RA+CCR7+ population that excluded TemRA cells. The donors were healthy, HIV-negative adults with no recently reported acute infections or vaccinations. Only Caucasian adults living in Nashville, Tennessee, USA were represented among the donors. After blood collection by leukapheresis, PBMCs were isolated using Ficoll-Histopaque density gradient centrifugation and then cryopreserved in the vapor phase of liquid nitrogen. Purity and quantity of every magnetically sorted T cell population were checked by analytical flow cytometry. From each sorted fraction, genomic DNA was isolated and quantified by UV absorbance on a Nanodrop 2000c. TCR CDR3 regions were amplified from genomic DNA by multiplex PCR using the deep immunoSEQ assay. Extracted genomic DNA from each cell subset was distributed evenly across all wells of several immunoSEQ 96-well plates, and each plate was treated as a replicate. For sorted subsets, roughly 200 ng genomic DNA, equal to approximately 30,000 T cell genomes, was loaded into each replicate PCR. Purified libraries were quantified with a Qubit 3.0 fluorometer, sized on a Bioanalyzer 2100, and re-quantified with the KAPA Library Quantification kit. Each immunoSEQ 96-well plate was sequenced on its own single-read 150-cycle Illumina NextSeq 550 flow cell. In the paper's pipeline: Because the immunoSEQ output held only junctional sequences and lacked quality scores, the filtering could not match the filtering applied to full-length reads. To assign V/J genes and CDR3, sequences were annotated using PyIR, a Python wrapper for IgBLAST v1.9, with IMGT germline references. Reads were removed for weak V/J assignments (E-value above 1e-6), missing CDR3, stop codons, out-of-frame junctions, or ambiguous translated residues. A V3J clonotype was defined by an identical inferred V gene, J gene, and CDR3 amino acid sequence. The percentage overlap between two repertoires was calculated by dividing the number of shared unique clonotypes by the size of the smaller repertoire. RTK rarefaction, the Chao1 estimator, and Recon v2.1 estimates of unobserved clonotypes were used to assess repertoire richness. Generation probabilities for all TCRbeta clonotypes obtained by the gDNA method from a handful of donors were computed using OLGA. Imported from immuneACCESS, the table was reduced by TCRdb to in-frame sequences with V and J called. These copies leave out some clones; in studies compared against another copy, an unresolved V gene accounts for under half, and the cause of the remainder is not known. V and J calls and clone size follow that table, whereas D and trimming were derived from the DNA. Across this sample there are about 1.9 million clones, with over 85% seen only once. About 1.7% of the sample belongs to the ten largest clones.

The clonotype was recovered from a man younger than 35 in good health. Some clones in this sample may be carry-over from other donors' samples. The sequenced sample was naive CD8+ T cells from PBMCs. Read against the paper, the sample's cell subset or site label means: CD45RA+CCR7+. The sequence is built from TRBV30 and TRBJ1-3, and possibly TRBD1, on 5 matching bases. The CDR3 region reads CAWSWAGPATTIYF. The nucleotides are TGTGCCTGGAGTTGGGCAGGGCCGGCGACCACCATATATTTT.